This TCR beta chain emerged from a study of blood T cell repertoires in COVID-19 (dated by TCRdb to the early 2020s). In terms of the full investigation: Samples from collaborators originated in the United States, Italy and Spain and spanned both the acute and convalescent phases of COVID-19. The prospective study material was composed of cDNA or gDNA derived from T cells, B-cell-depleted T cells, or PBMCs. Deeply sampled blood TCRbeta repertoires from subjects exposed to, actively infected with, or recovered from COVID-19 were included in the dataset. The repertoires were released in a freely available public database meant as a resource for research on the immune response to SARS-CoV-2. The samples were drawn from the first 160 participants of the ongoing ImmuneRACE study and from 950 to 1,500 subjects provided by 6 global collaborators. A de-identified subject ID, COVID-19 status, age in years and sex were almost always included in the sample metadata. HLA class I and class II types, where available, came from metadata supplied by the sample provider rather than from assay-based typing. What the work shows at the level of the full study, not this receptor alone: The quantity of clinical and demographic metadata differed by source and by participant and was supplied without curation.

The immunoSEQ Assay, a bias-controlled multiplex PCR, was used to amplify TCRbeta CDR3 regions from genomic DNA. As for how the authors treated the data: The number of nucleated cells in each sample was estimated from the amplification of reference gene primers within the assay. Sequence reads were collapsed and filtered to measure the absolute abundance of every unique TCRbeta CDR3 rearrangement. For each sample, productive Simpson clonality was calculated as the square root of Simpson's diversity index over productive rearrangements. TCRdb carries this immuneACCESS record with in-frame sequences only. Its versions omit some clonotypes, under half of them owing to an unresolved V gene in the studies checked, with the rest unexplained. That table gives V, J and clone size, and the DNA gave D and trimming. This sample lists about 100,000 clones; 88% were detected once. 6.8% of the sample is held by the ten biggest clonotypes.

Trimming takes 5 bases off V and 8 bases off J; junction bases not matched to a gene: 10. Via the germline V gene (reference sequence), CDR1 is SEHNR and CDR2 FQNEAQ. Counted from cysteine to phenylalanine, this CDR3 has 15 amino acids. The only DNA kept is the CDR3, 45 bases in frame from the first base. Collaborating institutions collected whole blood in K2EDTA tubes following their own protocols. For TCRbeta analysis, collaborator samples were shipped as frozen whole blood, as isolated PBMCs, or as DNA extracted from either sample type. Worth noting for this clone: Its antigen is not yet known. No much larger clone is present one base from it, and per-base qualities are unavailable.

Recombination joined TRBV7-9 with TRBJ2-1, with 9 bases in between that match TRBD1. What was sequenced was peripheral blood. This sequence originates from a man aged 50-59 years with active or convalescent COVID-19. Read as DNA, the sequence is TGTGCCAGCAGCCACCGGGACAGGGTGGCTCATGAGCAGTTCTTC. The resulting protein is CASSHRDRVAHEQFF.